The 15 T cell receptor beta chains below all came from one sample that was sequenced in a study of T cell responses to AZD1222 COVID-19 vaccine (TCRdb year 2021). This sample's time point label indicates: about 28 days (+/-7) after the second vaccine dose. To prepare the library, the immunoSEQ multiplex PCR assay was applied. The table was pulled from immuneACCESS by TCRdb, which kept in-frame rearrangements only. Such tables lose some clones; where checked, under half of the loss comes from unresolved V genes, and the rest has no known cause. In this sample the table shows 100,000 or so clones, roughly 85% of which occur a single time. The top ten hold 2% to 2.5% of the sample. The starting material was peripheral blood, obtained 28 days after the second AZD1222 dose. These receptors were taken from an adult who received the AZD1222 COVID-19 vaccine.

This clone was seen only a few times. The V and J genes are TRBV12-3 or TRBV12-4 and TRBJ1-2, with D possibly matching TRBD1 (6 bases). The CDR3 consists of 12 residues. V was shortened by 3 bases and J by 7 bases, with 9 bases between the two germline ends. CDR3 protein: CASSFSRGGYTF. As DNA, the CDR3 is TGTGCCAGCAGTTTTTCCAGGGGTGGCTACACCTTC.

The genes are TRBV15 and TRBJ1-5; D not certain. V lost 0 bases, J lost 4 bases, and 7 bases lay in between. The germline CDR1 and CDR2 sequences are LNHNV and YYDKDF (reference sequence). This CDR3 spans 14 amino acids. DNA for the CDR3: TGTGCCACCAGCAGAGAAACAAGGAATCAGCCCCAGCATTTT. This gives the protein CATSRETRNQPQHF.

J is TRBJ2-7 and V is TRBV18; 11 nucleotides match TRBD1. The germline V gene has CDR1 KGHSH and CDR2 LQKENI. The CDR3 runs to 15 residues. With V trimmed by 6 bases and J by 3 bases, 7 bases remained unmatched. The CDR3 bases are TGTGCCAGCTCGGCCGGGACAGGGGGTATCTACGAGCAGTACTTC. This codes for CASSAGTGGIYEQYF.

V and J are TRBV6-5 and TRBJ2-1; 10 bases are shared with TRBD2. The CDR3 is 13 amino acids. V lost 4 bases to trimming and J lost 8 bases; unmatched junction nucleotides: 2. The germline V gene encodes CDR1 MNHEY and CDR2 SVGAGI. CDR3: CASSFSGRHEQFF. CDR3 coding DNA: TGTGCCAGCAGTTTTAGCGGGAGGCATGAGCAGTTCTTC.

The chain recombines TRBV19 with TRBJ1-6; a possible D gene is TRBD1 (5 bases). CDR3 length: 15 amino acids. The V gene's germline CDR1 is LNHDA and CDR2 SQIVND (reference sequence). Trimming shortened V by 9 bases and J by 9 bases, and 21 bases separated the two germline ends. CDR3 region: CASRFQGPGASPLHF. DNA of the CDR3: TGTGCCAGCCGTTTCCAGGGACCAGGCGCTTCACCCCTCCACTTT.

This clone was observed once. The rearrangement links TRBV9 to TRBJ1-2; 8 bases are a match to TRBD1. From germline, CDR1 is SGDLS and CDR2 YYNGEE. V trimming: 0 bases; J trimming: 4 bases; junction bases outside the gene matches: 11. The CDR3 is 17 residues long. The chain's CDR3 is CASSVGVSDRAGYGYTF. The DNA for the CDR3 is TGTGCCAGCAGCGTAGGGGTCTCGGACAGGGCTGGCTATGGCTACACCTTC.

This clone showed up just a few times. This chain connects TRBV15 to TRBJ1-6, with D tentatively TRBD1 (5 bases). This CDR3 has 13 residues. Trimming took 5 bases from V and 10 from J, leaving 12 bases between them. Germline CDR1 and CDR2: LNHNV and YYDKDF (reference sequence). The CDR3 DNA reads as TGTGCCACCAGCCAGACAGAGTACTCACCCCTCCACTTT. Translated: CATSQTEYSPLHF.

The V call is TRBV7-9, the J call TRBJ1-1; unclear D gene. Looked up from germline, CDR1 is SEHNR and CDR2 is FQNEAQ (reference sequence). This CDR3 has 13 amino acids. V lost 2 bases and J lost 6, with 10 bases in between. CDR3 residues: CASSLWSGSEAFF. The CDR3 DNA is TGTGCCAGCAGCTTATGGTCAGGCTCTGAAGCTTTCTTT.

The chain joins TRBV28 to TRBJ2-3; possible D gene TRBD2, 6 bases. This CDR3 region has 17 residues. Deletions cut 2 bases from V and 4 bases from J, with 19 bases between. The germline V gene encodes CDR1 MDHEN and CDR2 SYDVKM. The CDR3 sequence is CASSLRNWTPGADTQYF. The CDR3 DNA is TGTGCCAGCAGTTTACGCAACTGGACTCCGGGGGCAGATACGCAGTATTTT.

This rearrangement joins TRBV10-1 to TRBJ1-5; tentatively, D is TRBD1 (6 bases). Germline V gene data show CDR1 as WNHNN and CDR2 as SYGVQD (reference sequence). The length of the CDR3 is 17 residues. Trimming removed 6 bases at V and 0 bases at J, with 18 bases between. CDR3: CASSTEQGPYSNQPQHF. Written as DNA, the CDR3 is TGCGCCAGCAGCACAGAACAGGGACCGTATAGCAATCAGCCCCAGCATTTT.

The chain recombines TRBV9 with TRBJ1-1; weak D call: TRBD1 (6 bases). The CDR3 loop spans 17 amino acids. V lost 2 bases to trimming and J lost 1 base, with 18 bases between them. Germline CDR1 and CDR2: SGDLS and YYNGEE. The CDR3 DNA is TGTGCCAGCAGCGTCACAGGGAGGGGACATGAGAACACTGAAGCTTTCTTT. Its translation: CASSVTGRGHENTEAFF. The entire variable domain, with the rest obtained from reference TRBV9 and TRBJ1-1, is as follows: DSGVTQTPKHLITATGQRVTLRCSPRSGDLSVYWYQQSLDQGLQFLIQYYNGEERAKGNILERFSAQQFPDLHSELNLSSLELGDSALYFCASSVTGRGHENTEAFFGQGTRLTVV.

The chain uses TRBV9 and TRBJ2-1, with D uncertain. V dropped 4 bases and J dropped 7 bases, with 12 bases sitting between them. Germline CDR1 and CDR2: SGDLS and YYNGEE. The CDR3 runs 13 residues. CDR3 sequence: CASSSTVWNEQFF. The CDR3 DNA sequence: TGTGCCAGCAGCTCTACCGTTTGGAATGAGCAGTTCTTC.

The chain employs TRBV7-8 and TRBJ1-6, with D possibly being TRBD1 (6 bases). Trimming cost V 3 bases and J 14 bases, with 17 bases left between them. The CDR3 runs to 14 residues. Germline CDR1 SGHVS, CDR2 FQNEAQ. CDR3 in amino acids: CASSFRDTGPALHF. The CDR3 region has the DNA TGTGCCAGCAGCTTCCGGGACACGGGCCCTGCCCTCCACTTT.

This clone was detected once. The J gene is TRBJ2-7, the V gene TRBV27, with 7 bases fitting TRBD1. The CDR3 is made up of 14 amino acids. Germline loops: CDR1 MNHEY, CDR2 SMNVEV (reference sequence). V lost 4 bases to trimming and J lost 3 bases; unmatched junction nucleotides: 6. This CDR3 is CASSSTGNSYEQYF. The CDR3 bases are TGTGCCAGCAGTTCGACAGGGAATAGCTACGAGCAGTACTTC.

This chain links TRBV19 with TRBJ1-2; TRBD1 agrees at 7 bases. CDR1 LNHDA and CDR2 SQIVND come from the germline V gene (reference sequence). Trimming took 10 bases from V and 3 from J; bases not matched to a gene: 5. CDR3 length: 12 residues. The CDR3 protein is CATGDRYYGYTF. The CDR3 coding sequence is TGTGCCACCGGGGACAGATACTATGGCTACACCTTC.